This is a list of T cell receptor beta chains from one sample in a study of T cell responses to AZD1222 COVID-19 vaccine. TCRdb's table, derived via immunoSEQ multiplex PCR, lists solely in-frame clones and lacks some. The table has 110,000 to 150,000 clones, 70% to 90% seen once. Sequences were derived from peripheral blood, sampled on day 0 of AZD1222 vaccination. The receptor set was obtained from an adult in good health. The CDR3 runs from the conserved cysteine through the conserved F or W. Each record gives: V gene, J gene, clone size, D gene, CDR3 DNA, CDR3 protein. D genes are given only for firm matches. Only part of the rows carry a size: once, few, many, or a class if the clone is expanded.

V: TRBV27; J: TRBJ1-1; size: -; D: -; DNA: TGTGCCACCCGGGGGAGGGGCAACACTGAAGCTTTCTTT; CDR3: CATRGRGNTEAFF
V: TRBV7-2; J: TRBJ1-2; size: -; D: TRBD1; DNA: TGTGCCAGCAACCCCGTCCCAGGGGGGTATGGCTACACCTTC; CDR3: CASNPVPGGYGYTF
V: TRBV24-1; J: TRBJ2-1; size: -; D: TRBD2; DNA: TGTGCCACCAGGGGCTCAGGACTAGCGGGAAATGAGCAGTTCTTC; CDR3: CATRGSGLAGNEQFF
V: TRBV5-1; J: TRBJ1-5; size: once; D: -; DNA: TGCGCCAGCAGCCCGGACACGTATAGCAATCAGCCCCAGCATTTT; CDR3: CASSPDTYSNQPQHF
V: TRBV2; J: TRBJ1-2; size: -; D: TRBD1; DNA: TGTGCCAGCAGGGAGCAGGGGGCAGGGGGCTACACCTTC; CDR3: CASREQGAGGYTF
V: TRBV5-1; J: TRBJ1-1; size: -; D: -; DNA: TGCGCCAGCAGTTCTTTAGCCTTAATGAACACTGAAGCTTTCTTT; CDR3: CASSSLALMNTEAFF
V: TRBV4-2; J: TRBJ1-3; size: once; D: -; DNA: TGTGCCAGCAGCCAAGATAACAGGAGCGGAAACACCATATATTTT; CDR3: CASSQDNRSGNTIYF
V: TRBV7-2; J: TRBJ1-3; size: -; D: -; DNA: TGTGCCAGCAGCCCGGATTTCACCTCTGGAAACACCATATATTTT; CDR3: CASSPDFTSGNTIYF
V: TRBV29-1; J: TRBJ2-1; size: -; D: -; DNA: TGCAGCGTTGGGTGGGACTCAAGGGACAATGAGCAGTTCTTC; CDR3: CSVGWDSRDNEQFF
V: TRBV29-1; J: TRBJ2-7; size: -; D: TRBD1; DNA: TGCAGCGTTCGACAGGGGACCTCCTACGAGCAGTACTTC; CDR3: CSVRQGTSYEQYF
V: TRBV28; J: TRBJ2-1; size: -; D: TRBD2; DNA: TGTGCCAGCAGTAATGTCGGGGGAGGGCCCCACTCCGGTGAGCAGTTCTTC; CDR3: CASSNVGGGPHSGEQFF
V: TRBV19; J: TRBJ1-2; size: -; D: -; DNA: TGTGCCAGTTGGGCTGCAAGGGGCTACACCTTC; CDR3: CASWAARGYTF
V: TRBV18; J: TRBJ2-5; size: few; D: -; DNA: TGTGCCAGCTCACCAGGGCTAGAGACCCAGTACTTC; CDR3: CASSPGLETQYF
V: TRBV7-9; J: TRBJ1-2; size: -; D: -; DNA: TGTGCCAGCAGTCACCAGGATAACTATGGCTACACCTTC; CDR3: CASSHQDNYGYTF
V: TRBV28; J: TRBJ1-5; size: -; D: -; DNA: TGTGCCAGCAGTTTAGGGGGCGTGAGCAATCAGCCCCAGCATTTT; CDR3: CASSLGGVSNQPQHF
V: TRBV5-1; J: TRBJ2-3; size: -; D: -; DNA: TGCGCCAGCAGCTTGATAGGGGGTAGCACAGATACGCAGTATTTT; CDR3: CASSLIGGSTDTQYF
V: TRBV11-2; J: TRBJ2-7; size: -; D: -; DNA: TGTGCCAGCAAAAGGGGAAGCTACGAGCAGTACTTC; CDR3: CASKRGSYEQYF
V: TRBV5-1; J: TRBJ2-7; size: -; D: -; DNA: TGCGCCAGCAGCTTTGAGGACACTAAAAACGAGCAGTACTTC; CDR3: CASSFEDTKNEQYF
V: TRBV5-6; J: TRBJ2-1; size: -; D: -; DNA: TGTGCCAGCAGCTTAGGCACGGGGACAAAGCAGTTCTTC; CDR3: CASSLGTGTKQFF
V: TRBV6-5; J: TRBJ1-5; size: -; D: -; DNA: TGTGCCATCTCCACAGGGCTTCTCCAGCATTTT; CDR3: CAISTGLLQHF
V: TRBV7-9; J: TRBJ1-1; size: -; D: -; DNA: TGTGCCAGCAGCTCCCCGGGGGACCTCGGGAGGACCACTGAAGCTTTCTTT; CDR3: CASSSPGDLGRTTEAFF
V: TRBV9; J: TRBJ2-3; size: -; D: -; DNA: TGTGCCAGCAGCGTAGTCGGGAACACAGATACGCAGTATTTT; CDR3: CASSVVGNTDTQYF
V: TRBV2; J: TRBJ1-4; size: -; D: -; DNA: TGTGCCAGCTGGAAGGGGACGCAGGGTGAAAAACTGTTTTTT; CDR3: CASWKGTQGEKLFF
V: TRBV6-1; J: TRBJ1-1; size: -; D: -; DNA: TGTGCCAGCACTGAAGGCCCGGATAACACTGAAGCTTTCTTT; CDR3: CASTEGPDNTEAFF
V: TRBV30; J: TRBJ1-2; size: -; D: -; DNA: TGTGCCTGGAGTTTAGGGGATAACTATGGCTACACCTTC; CDR3: CAWSLGDNYGYTF
V: TRBV6-1; J: TRBJ2-7; size: -; D: TRBD1; DNA: TGTGCCAGCAGTGAAAGGGGTCAGGGGGCATGGTACGAGCAGTACTTC; CDR3: CASSERGQGAWYEQYF
V: TRBV7-8; J: TRBJ1-1; size: -; D: -; DNA: TGTGCCAGCAGCTTACAGGGTTCTTATAACACTGAAGCTTTCTTT; CDR3: CASSLQGSYNTEAFF
V: TRBV19; J: TRBJ2-2; size: -; D: -; DNA: TGTGCCAGTAGTATAAGGAGACGGACGGGGGGCAGCACCGGGGAGCTGTTTTTT; CDR3: CASSIRRRTGGSTGELFF
V: TRBV10-3; J: TRBJ2-1; size: -; D: -; DNA: TGTGCCATCAGTGAGGGGGGGAGGACGTTATACAATGAGCAGTTCTTC; CDR3: CAISEGGRTLYNEQFF
V: TRBV6-2/TRBV6-3; J: TRBJ2-3; size: -; D: -; DNA: TGTGCCAGCAGTTACATGGGGGGCCTACCAGATACGCAGTATTTT; CDR3: CASSYMGGLPDTQYF
V: TRBV4-3; J: TRBJ2-7; size: -; D: -; DNA: TGCGCCAGCAGCCAAGATTTTGCGGGATCCTACGAGCAGTACTTC; CDR3: CASSQDFAGSYEQYF
V: TRBV6-5; J: TRBJ1-2; size: -; D: TRBD1; DNA: TGTGCCAGCAGTACAGGGGACCATGGCTACACCTTC; CDR3: CASSTGDHGYTF
V: TRBV5-6; J: TRBJ2-7; size: -; D: TRBD1; DNA: TGTGCCAGCAGCTTGGAATTGGGGACAGCGATCTCCTACGAGCAGTACTTC; CDR3: CASSLELGTAISYEQYF
V: TRBV30; J: TRBJ1-1; size: -; D: -; DNA: TGTGCCGGATCCAGGGCTGACACTGAAGCTTTCTTT; CDR3: CAGSRADTEAFF
V: TRBV5-1; J: TRBJ2-1; size: once; D: TRBD2; DNA: TGCGCCAGCAGCTTTTATCCCGGGACTAGCTACAATGAGCAGTTCTTC; CDR3: CASSFYPGTSYNEQFF
V: TRBV30; J: TRBJ1-1; size: -; D: TRBD1; DNA: TGTGCCTGGAATGGACAGGGGGGTGAAGCTTTCTTT; CDR3: CAWNGQGGEAFF
V: TRBV7-8; J: TRBJ2-1; size: -; D: -; DNA: TGTGCCAGCAGTTCCACTTGGTACAATGAGCAGTTCTTC; CDR3: CASSSTWYNEQFF
V: TRBV11-2; J: TRBJ1-5; size: -; D: -; DNA: TGTGCCAGCAGCTTAGATCGCAATCAGCCCCAGCATTTT; CDR3: CASSLDRNQPQHF
V: TRBV29-1; J: TRBJ2-6; size: -; D: -; DNA: TGCAGCGTTGGATCTGGGGCCAACGTCCTGACTTTC; CDR3: CSVGSGANVLTF
V: TRBV25-1; J: TRBJ1-1; size: -; D: TRBD1; DNA: TGTGCCAGCAGGGGGACAGGGATCACTGAAGCTTTCTTT; CDR3: CASRGTGITEAFF
V: TRBV2; J: TRBJ1-6; size: -; D: -; DNA: TGTGCCAGCGGACAGAGCTCCTATAATTCACCCCTCCACTTT; CDR3: CASGQSSYNSPLHF
V: TRBV27; J: TRBJ1-4; size: -; D: -; DNA: TGTGCCAGCAGCTCGTATTACCGGGACGGTAATGAAAAACTGTTTTTT; CDR3: CASSSYYRDGNEKLFF
V: TRBV6-5; J: TRBJ2-5; size: -; D: -; DNA: TGTGCCAGCAGCTCACTTGGGGAAGAGACCCAGTACTTC; CDR3: CASSSLGEETQYF
V: TRBV6-2/TRBV6-3; J: TRBJ2-1; size: once; D: -; DNA: TGTGCCAGCAGTTATAGGGCCGCCCGGAATGAGCAGTTCTTC; CDR3: CASSYRAARNEQFF
V: TRBV30; J: TRBJ2-2; size: -; D: -; DNA: TGTGCCTGGAGTGTGATGATCGTGGTGACCGGGGAGCTGTTTTTT; CDR3: CAWSVMIVVTGELFF
V: TRBV19; J: TRBJ1-1; size: -; D: -; DNA: TGTGCCAGTAGGGCCCGGGGGAGAAAAACTGAAGCTTTCTTT; CDR3: CASRARGRKTEAFF
V: TRBV30; J: TRBJ2-5; size: -; D: -; DNA: TGTGCCTGGAGGAACTCCGCAGCAGTCGGGGAGACCCAGTACTTC; CDR3: CAWRNSAAVGETQYF
V: TRBV27; J: TRBJ1-5; size: -; D: -; DNA: TGTGCCAGCAGTTTTTCTGTGAATCAGCCCCAGCATTTT; CDR3: CASSFSVNQPQHF
V: TRBV27; J: TRBJ1-1; size: -; D: -; DNA: TGTGCCAGCGGGAGGACAGAATACACTGAAGCTTTCTTT; CDR3: CASGRTEYTEAFF
V: TRBV5-8; J: TRBJ2-1; size: -; D: -; DNA: TGTGCCAGCAGCTTGGGCCTAGCTGCATACAATGAGCAGTTCTTC; CDR3: CASSLGLAAYNEQFF
V: TRBV5-1; J: TRBJ2-7; size: -; D: TRBD2; DNA: TGCGCCAGCAGCATAGGGACTAGTTTCGACGAGCAGTACTTC; CDR3: CASSIGTSFDEQYF
V: TRBV27; J: TRBJ2-7; size: -; D: -; DNA: TGTGCCAGCAACCCGGCGAGGACAGTACCACCCTACGAGCAGTACTTC; CDR3: CASNPARTVPPYEQYF
V: TRBV2; J: TRBJ2-2; size: -; D: -; DNA: TGTGCCAGCAGTGAAGTAAGAGGCACCGGGGAGCTGTTTTTT; CDR3: CASSEVRGTGELFF
V: TRBV11-2; J: TRBJ1-2; size: -; D: -; DNA: TGTGCCAGCAGCTCGGAGAGGGTTGGAGGCTACACCTTC; CDR3: CASSSERVGGYTF
V: TRBV28; J: TRBJ2-7; size: -; D: TRBD1; DNA: TGTGCCAGCAGAAGAGTGACAGGGGGCGAGCAGTACTTC; CDR3: CASRRVTGGEQYF